The clone carrying this T cell receptor (delta chain) came up many times. Antigen unknown. TCRdb re-called the multiplex PCR reads through CATT. The sample shows under 60,000 delta-chain clones, about 1.5% of them seen only once. Vgamma9/Vdelta2+ and Vdelta2-negative gammadelta T cells were flow-sorted from PBMC for bulk sequencing. The sample is drawn from a study of γδ T cells in repeated Plasmodium falciparum infection. Study-wide points: Vdelta2-negative gammadelta repertoires, largely Vdelta1+, seemingly showed infection-driven waves of new clonal selection.

The CDR3 extends over 19 amino acids. Germline V gene data show CDR1 as GEAIGNYY and CDR2 as EKD. The V end lost 1 base, the J end lost 4 bases, and 27 bases lay between the germline ends. Sequencing used gamma-delta T cells from blood. This chain joins TRDV2 and TRDJ1; no reliable D call. This receptor was identified in a pool of human donors (malaria-infected and uninfected, not separated). The CDR3 reads CACDTVSPARRLLVDKLIF. CDR3 sequence (DNA): TGTGCCTGTGACACGGTCTCCCCTGCACGGCGACTACTCGTCGATAAACTCATCTTT.